This T cell receptor (beta chain) was identified in a study of T-cell memory formation after mild COVID-19. General observations from the study: CD4+ bias marked clones expanding day 15 to 37, unlike balanced contracting clones.

CDR3 size: 15 residues. The germline CDR1 and CDR2 sequences are SGHTA and FQGTGA. V trimming: 5 bases; J trimming: 3 bases; junction bases outside the gene matches: 7. This clonotype was found a few times. Its antigen is as yet unknown. TCRdb recomputed calls from the 5' RACE reads with MiXCR, one row per CDR3 protein. The sample yields roughly 560,000 distinct CDR3 sequences, around 21% seen once. The source is an adult woman who had mild COVID-19 (a few samples of this study predate the infection). Cell type and time point are not known. The sample taken for sequencing was PBMCs or a T cell subset sorted from them (not recorded which). The rearrangement joins TRBV7-3 to TRBJ2-1; 7 nucleotides line up with TRBD2. The CDR3 nucleotides read TGTGCCAGCAGCAGCGGGGCGGGAGACTACAATGAGCAGTTCTTC. The encoded protein is CASSSGAGDYNEQFF.